This T cell receptor (beta chain) was obtained from a study of T cell repertoires in cytomegalovirus infection. This clonotype was found many times. What it recognizes is unknown. The CDR3 spans 14 residues. CDR1 is SGHVS and CDR2 is FNYEAQ in the germline V gene. Trimming removed 6 bases at V and 7 bases at J, with 18 bases between. TCRdb itself ran the reads through MiXCR, one entry per CDR3 protein. The sample carries approximately 140,000 distinct CDR3 sequences, about 24% recorded once. The source is a human donor in good health (CMV status not recorded). Some clones in this sample may be carry-over from other donors' samples. The J gene is TRBJ1-2, the V gene TRBV7-6; TRBD1 might be the D (6 bases). Material: PBMCs, sequenced either directly or after in vitro stimulation (not recorded which). The CDR3, as DNA: TGTGCCAGCAGACCCGGGGGGGCGAGGGGTGGCTACACCTTC. Protein sequence: CASRPGGARGGYTF.